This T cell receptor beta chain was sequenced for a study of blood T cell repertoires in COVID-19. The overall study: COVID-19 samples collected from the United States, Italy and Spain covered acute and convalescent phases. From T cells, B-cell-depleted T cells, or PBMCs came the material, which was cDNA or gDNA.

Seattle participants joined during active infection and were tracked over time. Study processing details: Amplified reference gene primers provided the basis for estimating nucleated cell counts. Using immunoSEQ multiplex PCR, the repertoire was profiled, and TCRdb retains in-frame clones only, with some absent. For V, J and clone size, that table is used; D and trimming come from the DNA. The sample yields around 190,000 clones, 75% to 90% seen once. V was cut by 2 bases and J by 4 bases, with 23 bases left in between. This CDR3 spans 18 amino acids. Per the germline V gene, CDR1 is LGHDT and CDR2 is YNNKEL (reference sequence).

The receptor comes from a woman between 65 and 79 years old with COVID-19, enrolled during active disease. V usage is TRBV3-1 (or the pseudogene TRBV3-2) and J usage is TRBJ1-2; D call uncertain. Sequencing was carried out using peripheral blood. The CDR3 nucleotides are TGTGCCAGCAGCCAATTTCAGCGAGGGCTACCTCTAGGCTATGGCTACACCTTC. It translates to CASSQFQRGLPLGYGYTF.